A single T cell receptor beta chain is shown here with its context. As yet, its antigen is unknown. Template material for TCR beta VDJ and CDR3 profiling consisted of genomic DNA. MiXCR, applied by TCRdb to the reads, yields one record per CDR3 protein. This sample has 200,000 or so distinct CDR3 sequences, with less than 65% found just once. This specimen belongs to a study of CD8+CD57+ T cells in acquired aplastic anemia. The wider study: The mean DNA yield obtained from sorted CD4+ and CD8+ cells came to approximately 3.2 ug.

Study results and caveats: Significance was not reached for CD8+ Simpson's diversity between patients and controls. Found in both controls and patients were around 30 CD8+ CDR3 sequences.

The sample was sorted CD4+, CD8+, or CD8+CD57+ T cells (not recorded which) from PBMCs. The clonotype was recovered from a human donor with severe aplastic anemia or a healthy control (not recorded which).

The CDR3 region has the DNA TGCGCCAGCAGCCAAGATTACGGGTCGGAGACCCAGTACTTC. It specifies CASSQDYGSETQYF. The rearrangement joins TRBV4-1 to TRBJ2-5; D gene uncertain. From germline, CDR1 is MGHRA and CDR2 YSYEKL. The CDR3 totals 14 residues. V gave up 0 bases and J gave up 5 bases, with 10 bases separating them.